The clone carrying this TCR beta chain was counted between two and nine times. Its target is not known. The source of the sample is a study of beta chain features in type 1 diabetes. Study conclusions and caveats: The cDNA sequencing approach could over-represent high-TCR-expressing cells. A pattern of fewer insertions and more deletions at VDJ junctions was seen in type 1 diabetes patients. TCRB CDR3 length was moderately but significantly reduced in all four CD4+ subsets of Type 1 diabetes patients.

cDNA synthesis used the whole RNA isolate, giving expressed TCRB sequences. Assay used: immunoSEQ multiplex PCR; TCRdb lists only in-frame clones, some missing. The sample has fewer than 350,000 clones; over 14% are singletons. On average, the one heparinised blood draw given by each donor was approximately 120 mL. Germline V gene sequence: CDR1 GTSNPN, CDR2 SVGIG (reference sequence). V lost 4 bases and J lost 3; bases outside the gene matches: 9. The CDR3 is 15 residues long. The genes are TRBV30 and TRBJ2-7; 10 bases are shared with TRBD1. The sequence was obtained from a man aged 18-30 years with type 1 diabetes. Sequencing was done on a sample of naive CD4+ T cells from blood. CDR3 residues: CAWTAGTGVGYEQYF. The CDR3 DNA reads TGTGCCTGGACCGCCGGGACAGGGGTTGGCTACGAGCAGTACTTC.